The clone carrying this TCR beta chain was picked up many times. What it recognizes is unknown. Trimming took off 3 bases at V and 6 bases at J, with 3 bases between the two ends. The CDR3 length is 11 residues. These data come from a study of regulatory T cells in long-lasting Graves disease. Whole-study findings and limits: The sample size was small, and this may have reduced accuracy. Reduced TCR diversity was observed in persistent Graves' patients versus newly diagnosed patients.

HTBI primers from iRepertoire and Arm-PCR of CDR3 regions yielded the TCR beta libraries. Via MiXCR, TCRdb re-called the multiplex PCR reads, giving one row per CDR3 protein. In the table there are 550,000 or so distinct CDR3 sequences, around 12% of which are singletons. Time point denoted: newly diagnosed GD, antithyroid drugs for less than 3 months. PBMC-extracted RNA yielded the TCR library. This sample also appeared in a second study, on T cells in Graves' hyperthyroidism and ophthalmopathy. That study reports: Carried out on the TCR CDR3, a first-round RT-PCR used the HTBI primer set.

The chain recombines TRBV12-3 or TRBV12-4 with TRBJ2-4; no firm D call. This receptor was obtained from a woman in her thirties with Graves disease. Sequenced here: peripheral blood mononuclear cells (PBMCs), sampled at new diagnosis, from a patient treated with antithyroid drugs. This CDR3 is CASSFGNIQYF. The CDR3, as DNA: TGTGCCAGCAGTTTCGGAAACATTCAGTACTTC.